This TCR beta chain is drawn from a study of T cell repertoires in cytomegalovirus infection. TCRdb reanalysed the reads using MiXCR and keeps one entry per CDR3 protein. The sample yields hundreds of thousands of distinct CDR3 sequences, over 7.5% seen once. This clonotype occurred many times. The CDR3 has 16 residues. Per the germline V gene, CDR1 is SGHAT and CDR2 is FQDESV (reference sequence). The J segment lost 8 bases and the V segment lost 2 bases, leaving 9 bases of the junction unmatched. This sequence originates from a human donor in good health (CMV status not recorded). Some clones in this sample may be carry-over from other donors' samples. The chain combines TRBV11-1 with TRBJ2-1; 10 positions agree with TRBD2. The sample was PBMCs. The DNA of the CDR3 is TGTGCCAGCAGCTTAACGAAGCGGGGGGGTGACGATGAGCAGTTCTTC. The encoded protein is CASSLTKRGGDDEQFF. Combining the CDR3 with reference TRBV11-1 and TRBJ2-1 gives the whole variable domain EAEVAQSPRYKITEKSQAVAFWCDPISGHATLYWYRQILGQGPELLVQFQDESVVDDSQLPKDRFSAERLKGVDSTLKIQPAELGDSAMYLCASSLTKRGGDDEQFFGPGTRLTVL.